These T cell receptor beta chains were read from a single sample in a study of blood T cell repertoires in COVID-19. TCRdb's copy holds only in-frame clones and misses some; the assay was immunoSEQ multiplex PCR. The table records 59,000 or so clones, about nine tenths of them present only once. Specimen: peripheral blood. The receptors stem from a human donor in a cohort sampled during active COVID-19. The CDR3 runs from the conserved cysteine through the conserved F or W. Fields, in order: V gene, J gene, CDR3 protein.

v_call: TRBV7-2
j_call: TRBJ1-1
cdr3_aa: CASSLVGQPNTEAFF

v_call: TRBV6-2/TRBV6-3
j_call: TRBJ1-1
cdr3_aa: CASSLITGAGNTEAFF

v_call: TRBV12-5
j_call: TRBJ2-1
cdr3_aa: CASGTSRDTRNEQFF

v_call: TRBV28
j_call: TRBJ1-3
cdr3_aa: CASSRPGGGNTIYF

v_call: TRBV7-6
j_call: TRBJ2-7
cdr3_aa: CASSFRAGDEQYF

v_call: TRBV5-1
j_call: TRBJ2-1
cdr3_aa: CASSLVRANEQFF

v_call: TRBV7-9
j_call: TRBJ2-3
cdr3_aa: CASSLPSGSNTDTQYF

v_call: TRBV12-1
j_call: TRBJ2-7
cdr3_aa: CASSPRTSLSSYEQYF

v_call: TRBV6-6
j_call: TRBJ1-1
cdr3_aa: CASRPPSWLEAFF

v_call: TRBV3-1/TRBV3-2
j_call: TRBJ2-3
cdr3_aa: CASSPSRSSGGTDTQYF

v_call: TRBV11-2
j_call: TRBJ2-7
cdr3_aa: CASSLTSGGRYSFYEQYF

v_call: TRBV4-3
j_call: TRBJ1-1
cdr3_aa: CASSRQGATEAFF

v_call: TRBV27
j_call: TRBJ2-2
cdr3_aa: CASSRIPPVQGYTGELFF

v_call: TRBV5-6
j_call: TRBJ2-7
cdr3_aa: CASSWDSYEQYF

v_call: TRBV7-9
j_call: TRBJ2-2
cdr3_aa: CASSPPTSGTGELFF

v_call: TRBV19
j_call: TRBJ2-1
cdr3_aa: CASSITSLSSYNEQFF